One sample yielded the 26 T cell receptor beta chains listed below, sequenced in a study of vaccination and CD4 T cells after COVID-19. These receptors lack a known antigen. Treatment meaning: approximately 9-day PBMC culture with coronavirus spike peptide pools or control peptides (ViraFEST assay). At the Johns Hopkins FTIC core, DNA taken from cultured CD4+ T cells was sequenced by way of the Oncomine TCR Beta short-read assay. TCRdb re-derived calls from the PCR reads in MiXCR, one entry per CDR3 protein. The table lists roughly 25,000 distinct CDR3 sequences, 67% of them singletons. The material was CD4+ T cells from blood, cultured in vitro, obtained after SARS-CoV-2 vaccination. These receptors came from a human donor who received a COVID-19 vaccine.

The rearrangement joins TRBV24-1 to TRBJ1-5; D possibly corresponds to TRBD1 (6 bases). This CDR3 contains 17 residues. Germline V gene lookup returns CDR1 KGHDR and CDR2 SFDVKD. V lost 3 bases and J 1 base, leaving 15 bases between the germline ends. In DNA, the CDR3 is TGTGCCACCAGTGATGAACCCGGGGGCGGGAGCAATCAGCCCCAGCATTTT. It translates to CATSDEPGGGSNQPQHF.

This chain connects TRBV20-1 to TRBJ1-3; D is uncertain. Trimming shortened V by 3 bases and J by 0 bases, and 6 bases separated the two germline ends. The germline gives CDR1 DFQATT, CDR2 SNEGSKA (reference sequence). CDR3 size: 13 residues. CDR3 in DNA: TGCAGTGCTAGCAGCCCCTCTGGAAACACCATATATTTT. Its translation: CSASSPSGNTIYF.

The chain combines TRBV12-3 or TRBV12-4 with TRBJ1-2; D unclear. The germline V and J ends were trimmed by 3 bases and 1 base, with 6 bases remaining between them. The CDR3 consists of 13 residues. The CDR3: CASSFVYNYGYTF. DNA of the CDR3: TGTGCCAGCAGTTTCGTCTATAACTATGGCTACACCTTC.

V gene TRBV20-1 combines with J gene TRBJ1-4; possibly TRBD1 for D (5 bases). There are 13 residues in the CDR3. Germline V gene sequence: CDR1 DFQATT, CDR2 SNEGSKA (reference sequence). The ends were cut back, 1 base at V and 8 bases at J, with 11 bases in the middle. CDR3 DNA sequence: TGCAGTGCTAGAGGGGGCATCGGAGAAAAACTGTTTTTT. Translation: CSARGGIGEKLFF.

The chain has TRBV6-1 and TRBJ2-3; TRBD2 agrees at 7 bases. The V gene's germline CDR1 is MNHNS and CDR2 SASEGT. The CDR3 length is 15 residues. The V and J ends lost 10 bases and 4 bases, in that order; junction bases with no gene match: 14. This chain's CDR3 is CATKKGGEFPDTQYF. The DNA for the CDR3 is TGTGCCACCAAGAAGGGAGGGGAGTTTCCAGATACGCAGTATTTT.

The rearrangement joins TRBV6-1 to TRBJ2-3; possibly TRBD2 for D (6 bases). The germline CDR1 and CDR2 sequences are MNHNS and SASEGT. This CDR3 is built from 15 residues. With 8 bases removed from V and 2 bases from J, the gap between germline ends came to 17 bases. CDR3: CASGLGGTSTDTQYF. The CDR3 DNA follows: TGTGCCAGCGGCCTCGGGGGTACTTCCACAGATACGCAGTATTTT.

J is TRBJ1-2 and V is TRBV29-1, with D possibly being TRBD1 (5 bases). CDR3 length equals 11 residues. Looked up from germline, CDR1 is SQVTM and CDR2 is ANQGSEA. V was cut by 5 bases and J by 5 bases, with 9 bases left in between. The CDR3 protein is CSVRGLYGYTF. CDR3 nucleotide sequence: TGCAGCGTTAGGGGTCTATATGGCTACACCTTC.

The V gene is TRBV7-2, the J gene TRBJ1-2; D is uncertain. CDR1 is SGHTA and CDR2 is FQGNSA in the germline V gene. With 5 bases removed from V and 4 bases from J, the gap between germline ends came to 11 bases. The CDR3 spans 13 residues. The CDR3 DNA is TGTGCCAGCAGCATGTTAGCCAGCTATGGCTACACCTTC. Translated, it gives CASSMLASYGYTF.

This clonotype was detected a few times. The chain uses TRBV24-1 and TRBJ2-5; 7 nucleotides align to TRBD1. The CDR3 covers 15 residues. The J segment lost 5 bases and the V segment lost 7 bases, leaving 12 bases of the junction unmatched. Germline assignment: CDR1 KGHDR and CDR2 SFDVKD. The CDR3 nucleotides are TGTGCCACCAGGCAGGGGACAGACCCGACGGAGACCCAGTACTTC. Its protein is CATRQGTDPTETQYF.

This clonotype was detected only a few times. The rearrangement joins TRBV6-5 to TRBJ1-2; the D is unclear. The CDR3 totals 14 residues. The V and J ends lost 0 bases and 2 bases respectively, with 7 bases between them. Germline lookup yields CDR1 MNHEY and CDR2 SVGAGI. For the CDR3, the DNA is TGTGCCAGCAGTTACTCAGGAAGGAACTATGGCTACACCTTC. It translates to CASSYSGRNYGYTF.

This clonotype was counted only a few times. The chain carries TRBV20-1 and TRBJ1-2; no definite D call. CDR1 is DFQATT, CDR2 SNEGSKA, per germline (reference sequence). The ends were cut back, 8 bases at V and 6 bases at J, with 7 bases in the middle. The length of the CDR3 is 9 residues. DNA for the CDR3: TGCAGTACGAGTAATGGCTACACCTTC. It encodes CSTSNGYTF.

This chain joins TRBV6-5 and TRBJ1-1; D is perhaps TRBD1 (5 bases). CDR3 length: 16 residues. From germline, CDR1 is MNHEY and CDR2 SVGAGI. V shed 2 bases and J shed 4 bases, with 17 bases lying between them. The CDR3 loop is CASSYRTDFGGTEAFF. CDR3 sequence (DNA): TGTGCCAGCAGTTACCGAACGGACTTCGGGGGCACTGAAGCTTTCTTT.

This chain connects TRBV2 to TRBJ1-1; D possibly corresponds to TRBD1 (5 bases). This CDR3 region has 11 residues. Trimming removed 6 bases from V and 8 bases from J, with 10 bases in between. The germline gives CDR1 SNHLY, CDR2 FYNNEI. The CDR3 loop reads CASRSRTEAFF. The CDR3 nucleotides are TGTGCCAGCAGGAGTCGGACAGAAGCTTTCTTT.

The chain has TRBV5-4 and TRBJ1-2; D not resolved. The CDR3 has 16 amino acids. CDR1 and CDR2 from the germline V gene are SGHNT and YYREEE (reference sequence). Trimming pared 0 bases from V and 0 bases from J, leaving 12 bases between. The CDR3 loop reads CASSLASVQANYGYTF. In DNA, the CDR3 is TGTGCCAGCAGCTTGGCCTCAGTACAAGCTAACTATGGCTACACCTTC.

The chain is built from TRBV7-2 and TRBJ2-7; no definite D call. This CDR3 is 14 amino acids long. Trimming shortened V by 1 base and J by 6 bases, and 13 bases separated the two germline ends. CDR1 is SGHTA and CDR2 is FQGNSA in the germline V gene. Here the CDR3 DNA reads TGTGCCAGCAGCTTAGGTCCAGGTAACCGCGAGCAGTACTTC. It yields the protein CASSLGPGNREQYF.

The chain is built from TRBV10-2 and TRBJ2-5; 14 bases line up with TRBD2. The CDR3 has 15 residues. Per germline, CDR1 WSHSY and CDR2 SAAADI. J lost 4 bases, V lost 7 bases, and 5 bases had no gene match. The CDR3 bases are TGCGCCAGCACTCGGACTAGCGGGGGGCCAGAGACCCAGTACTTC. It yields the protein CASTRTSGGPETQYF.

This clonotype was seen only a few times. The CDR3 nucleotides are TGTGCCAGCAGCTTAGATGGGCGACAGGGGTCTAGAGAACTGTTTTTT. This encodes CASSLDGRQGSRELFF. V gene TRBV11-3 combines with J gene TRBJ1-4, with 8 bases fitting TRBD1. From germline, CDR1 is SGHNT and CDR2 YENEEA. The CDR3 has 16 residues. V lost 0 bases to trimming and J lost 12 bases; unmatched junction nucleotides: 12.

The V and J genes are TRBV27 and TRBJ1-2, with TRBD1 as a possible D gene (5 bases). Germline V gene sequence: CDR1 MNHEY, CDR2 SMNVEV (reference sequence). The germline V and J ends were trimmed by 4 bases and 7 bases, with 22 bases remaining between them. The CDR3 extends over 16 amino acids. The CDR3 DNA reads as TGTGCCAGCAGTTCGTATCCTAGGGGACTTGGGGGTGGCTACACCTTC. Translated: CASSSYPRGLGGGYTF.

This chain joins TRBV9 and TRBJ1-2, with TRBD1 as a possible D gene (6 bases). The CDR3 length is 13 residues. CDR1 SGDLS and CDR2 YYNGEE come from the germline V gene. Between the trimmed V and J ends, which lost 3 bases and 8 bases, there was a span of 14 bases. This chain's CDR3 is CASSANRVKGYTF. In DNA, the CDR3 is TGTGCCAGCAGCGCCAACAGGGTTAAGGGCTACACCTTC.

This clonotype came up a few times. The gene calls are TRBV19 and TRBJ2-5, with 10 bases lining up with TRBD1. This CDR3 is 15 amino acids long. V was clipped by 4 bases and J by 2 bases; unmatched bases: 4. In germline, CDR1 is LNHDA, CDR2 SQIVND (reference sequence). The chain's CDR3 is CASSTTGGRQETQYF. CDR3 in DNA: TGTGCCAGTAGTACGACAGGGGGCCGACAAGAGACCCAGTACTTC.

The rearrangement joins TRBV5-1 to TRBJ1-1; D may be TRBD1 (5 bases). This CDR3 is 16 amino acids long. V dropped 0 bases and J dropped 2 bases, with 14 bases sitting between them. CDR1 is SGHRS and CDR2 is YFSETQ in the germline V gene. The CDR3 loop is CASSLGGRVGNTEAFF. DNA of the CDR3: TGCGCCAGCAGCTTGGGAGGCAGGGTAGGAAACACTGAAGCTTTCTTT.

The rearrangement uses TRBV2 and TRBJ1-1, with 10 positions matching TRBD1. Unmatched junction bases numbered 12, after V lost 5 bases and J lost 6 bases. This CDR3 has 16 amino acids. Germline CDR1 and CDR2: SNHLY and FYNNEI. The CDR3 here is CASSPPGTGVFAEAFF. CDR3 nucleotide sequence: TGTGCCAGCAGTCCCCCTGGGACAGGGGTTTTCGCTGAAGCTTTCTTT. The full variable domain, with the rest looked up from reference TRBV2 and TRBJ1-1, is EPEVTQTPSHQVTQMGQEVILRCVPISNHLYFYWYRQILGQKVEFLVSFYNNEISEKSEIFDDQFSVERPDGSNFTLKIRSTKLEDSAMYFCASSPPGTGVFAEAFFGQGTRLTVV.

Only a few counts were recorded for this clonotype. This chain links TRBV7-6 with TRBJ2-5; possible D gene TRBD1, 6 bases. The CDR3 contains 14 residues. Trimming left V 5 bases short and J 4 bases short, with 14 bases between. Germline-derived CDR1 and CDR2 are SGHVS and FNYEAQ. CDR3 DNA sequence: TGTGCCAGCAGCATGGGACACGGGGTAGAGACCCAGTACTTC. It yields the protein CASSMGHGVETQYF.

This clonotype was observed a few times. The chain uses TRBV2 and TRBJ1-5, with D tentatively TRBD1 (5 bases). CDR1 and CDR2 from the germline V gene are SNHLY and FYNNEI. The length of the CDR3 is 13 residues. Trimming took off 1 base at V and 6 bases at J, with 7 bases between the two ends. The DNA of the CDR3 is TGTGCCAGCAGTGAAGGGGGGATTCAGCCCCAGCATTTT. This sequence encodes CASSEGGIQPQHF. The variable domain in full, completed from reference TRBV2 and TRBJ1-5, reads EPEVTQTPSHQVTQMGQEVILRCVPISNHLYFYWYRQILGQKVEFLVSFYNNEISEKSEIFDDQFSVERPDGSNFTLKIRSTKLEDSAMYFCASSEGGIQPQHFGDGTRLSIL.

CDR3 sequence: CAWRAGSYEQYF. In DNA form, the CDR3 reads TGTGCCTGGAGGGCAGGCTCCTACGAGCAGTACTTC. V is TRBV30 and J is TRBJ2-7; D unclear. V lost 3 bases, J lost 0 bases, and 6 bases lay in between. The germline V gene has CDR1 GTSNPN and CDR2 SVGIG (reference sequence). The CDR3 length is 12 residues.

V and J are TRBV6-1 and TRBJ1-2; no definite D call. The CDR3 sequence is 13 residues long. Germline V gene data show CDR1 as MNHNS and CDR2 as SASEGT. V lost 3 bases to trimming and J lost 5 bases, with 10 bases between them. CDR3 in amino acids: CASSDRLGYGYTF. DNA of the CDR3: TGTGCCAGCAGTGACAGGTTAGGGTATGGCTACACCTTC.